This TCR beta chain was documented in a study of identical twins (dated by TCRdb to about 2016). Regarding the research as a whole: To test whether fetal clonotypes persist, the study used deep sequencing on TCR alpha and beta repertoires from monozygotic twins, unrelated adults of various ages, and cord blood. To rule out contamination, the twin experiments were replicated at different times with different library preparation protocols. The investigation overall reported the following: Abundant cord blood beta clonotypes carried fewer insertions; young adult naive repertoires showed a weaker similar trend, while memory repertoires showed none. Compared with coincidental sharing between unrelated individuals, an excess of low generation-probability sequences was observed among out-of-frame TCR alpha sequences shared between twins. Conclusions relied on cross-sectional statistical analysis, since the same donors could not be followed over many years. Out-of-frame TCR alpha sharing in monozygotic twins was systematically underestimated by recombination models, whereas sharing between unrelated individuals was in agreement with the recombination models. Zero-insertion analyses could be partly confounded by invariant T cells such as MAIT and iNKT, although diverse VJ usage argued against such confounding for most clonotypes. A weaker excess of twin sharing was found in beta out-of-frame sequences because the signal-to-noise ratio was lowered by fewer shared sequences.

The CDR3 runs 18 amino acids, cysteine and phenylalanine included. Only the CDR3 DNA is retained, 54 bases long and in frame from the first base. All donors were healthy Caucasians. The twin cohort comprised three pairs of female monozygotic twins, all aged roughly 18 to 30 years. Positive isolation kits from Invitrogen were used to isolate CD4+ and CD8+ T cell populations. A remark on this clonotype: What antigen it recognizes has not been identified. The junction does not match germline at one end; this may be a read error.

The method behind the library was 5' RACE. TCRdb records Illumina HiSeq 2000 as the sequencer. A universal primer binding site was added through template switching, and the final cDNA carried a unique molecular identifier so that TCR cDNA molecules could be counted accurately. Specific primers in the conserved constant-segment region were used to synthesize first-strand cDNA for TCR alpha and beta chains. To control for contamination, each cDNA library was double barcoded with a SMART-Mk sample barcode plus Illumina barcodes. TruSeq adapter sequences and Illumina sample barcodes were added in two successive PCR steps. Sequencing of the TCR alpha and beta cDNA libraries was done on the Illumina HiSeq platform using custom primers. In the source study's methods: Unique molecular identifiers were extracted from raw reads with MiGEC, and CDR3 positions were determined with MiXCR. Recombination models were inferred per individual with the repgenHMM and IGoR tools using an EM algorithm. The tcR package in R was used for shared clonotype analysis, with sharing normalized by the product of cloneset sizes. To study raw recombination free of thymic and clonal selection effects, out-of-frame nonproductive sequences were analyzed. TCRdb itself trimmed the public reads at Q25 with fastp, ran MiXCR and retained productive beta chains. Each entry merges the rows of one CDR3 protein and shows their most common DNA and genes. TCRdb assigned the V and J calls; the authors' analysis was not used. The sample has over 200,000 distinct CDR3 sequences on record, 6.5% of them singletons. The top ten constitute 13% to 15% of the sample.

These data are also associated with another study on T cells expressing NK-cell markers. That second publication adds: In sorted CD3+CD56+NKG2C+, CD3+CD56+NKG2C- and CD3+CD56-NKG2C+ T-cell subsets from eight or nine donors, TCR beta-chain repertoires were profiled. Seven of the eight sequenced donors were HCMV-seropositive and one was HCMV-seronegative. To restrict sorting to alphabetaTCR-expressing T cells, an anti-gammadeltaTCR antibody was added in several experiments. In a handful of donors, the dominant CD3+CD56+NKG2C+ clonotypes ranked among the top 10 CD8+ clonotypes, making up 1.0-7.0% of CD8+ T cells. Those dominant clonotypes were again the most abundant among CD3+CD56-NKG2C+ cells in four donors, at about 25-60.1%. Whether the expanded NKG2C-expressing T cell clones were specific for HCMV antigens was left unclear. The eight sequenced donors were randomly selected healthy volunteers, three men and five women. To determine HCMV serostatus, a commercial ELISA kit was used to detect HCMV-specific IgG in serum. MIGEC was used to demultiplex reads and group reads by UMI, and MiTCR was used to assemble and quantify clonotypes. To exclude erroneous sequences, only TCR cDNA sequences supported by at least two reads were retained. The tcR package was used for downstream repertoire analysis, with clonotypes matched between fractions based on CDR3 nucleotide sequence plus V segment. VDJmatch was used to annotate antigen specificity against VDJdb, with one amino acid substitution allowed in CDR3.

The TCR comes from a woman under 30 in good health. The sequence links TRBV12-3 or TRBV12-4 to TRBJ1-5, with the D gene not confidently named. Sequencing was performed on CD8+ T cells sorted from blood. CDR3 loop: CACSSQLAGVVSNQPQHF. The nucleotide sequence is TGTGCCTGCAGTTCCCAGCTCGCCGGAGTGGTTAGCAATCAGCCCCAGCATTTT.